What follows are 22 T cell receptor beta chains derived from one specimen sequenced in a study of shared clonotypes between healthy human individuals. TCRdb's copy holds only in-frame clones and misses some; the assay was immunoSEQ multiplex PCR. The sample records hundreds of thousands of clones, about 96% being singletons. Sequenced: naive CD4+ T cells sorted from blood. Indicated subset: CD45RA+ positively selected. Source of these receptors: a woman aged 30 to 39 in good health.

This chain links TRBV2 with TRBJ2-2, with D perhaps TRBD2 (6 bases). This CDR3 has 13 residues. Looked up from germline, CDR1 is SNHLY and CDR2 is FYNNEI. Trimming pared 6 bases from V and 4 bases from J, leaving 9 bases between. Here the CDR3 reads CASRGRGTGELFF. The DNA for the CDR3 is TGTGCCAGCAGGGGGCGGGGCACCGGGGAGCTGTTTTTT. Full variable domain (outside the CDR3, taken from reference TRBV2 and TRBJ2-2): EPEVTQTPSHQVTQMGQEVILRCVPISNHLYFYWYRQILGQKVEFLVSFYNNEISEKSEIFDDQFSVERPDGSNFTLKIRSTKLEDSAMYFCASRGRGTGELFFGEGSRLTVL.

This clone was counted once. CDR3 protein: CASSRTSHNEQFF. The CDR3, as DNA: TGTGCCAGCAGCCGGACAAGCCACAATGAGCAGTTCTTC. The rearrangement links TRBV7-9 to TRBJ2-1; a weak D match, TRBD1 (5 bases). The germline V and J ends were trimmed by 5 bases and 5 bases, with 10 bases remaining between them. This CDR3 spans 13 amino acids. Per the germline V gene, CDR1 is SEHNR and CDR2 is FQNEAQ (reference sequence).

The chain's CDR3 is CASSERIGSNQPQHF. CDR3 bases: TGTGCCAGCAGTGAGAGGATCGGTAGTAATCAGCCCCAGCATTTT. V usage is TRBV2 and J usage is TRBJ1-5; D not resolved. CDR1 and CDR2 (germline): SNHLY, FYNNEI. The CDR3 spans 15 residues. V was pared by 3 bases and J by 4 bases, with 13 bases between.

The chain joins TRBV29-1 to TRBJ1-1, with no clear D. Trimming left V 3 bases short and J 7 bases short, with 6 bases between. CDR1 is SQVTM and CDR2 is ANQGSEA in the germline V gene. The CDR3 runs 10 residues. CDR3 sequence reads: CSVDRIEAFF. The CDR3 DNA reads as TGCAGCGTTGATCGGATTGAAGCTTTCTTT.

The chain employs TRBV6-5 and TRBJ2-7; 9 bases fit TRBD1. Germline lookup yields CDR1 MNHEY and CDR2 SVGAGI. The CDR3 is 15 amino acids. The V segment lost 6 bases and the J segment 3 bases; nucleotides outside the gene matches: 9. The CDR3, as DNA: TGTGCCAGCAGGCCCGGGACAGGGAGTAGCTACGAGCAGTACTTC. It yields the protein CASRPGTGSSYEQYF.

The chain recombines TRBV19 with TRBJ2-1; D could derive from TRBD1 or TRBD2 (6 bases each). CDR3 length: 14 residues. V was clipped by 5 bases and J by 7 bases, with 15 bases between them. Looked up from germline, CDR1 is LNHDA and CDR2 is SQIVND (reference sequence). CDR3 residues: CASSGGTIVNEQFF. The DNA of the CDR3 is TGTGCCAGTAGTGGGGGGACAATAGTAAATGAGCAGTTCTTC.

The chain is built from TRBV19 and TRBJ2-1; a weak D match, TRBD2 (7 bases). In germline, CDR1 is LNHDA, CDR2 SQIVND (reference sequence). This CDR3 comprises 19 residues. V was shortened by 6 bases and J by 3 bases, with 27 bases between the two germline ends. The CDR3 loop reads CASSQGGGSGAGDYNEQFF. The CDR3 DNA reads as TGTGCCAGTAGCCAAGGGGGGGGCAGCGGCGCCGGTGACTACAATGAGCAGTTCTTC.

The chain couples TRBV6-4 to TRBJ1-1; possibly TRBD1 for D (6 bases). CDR3 length: 14 residues. Germline V lookup: CDR1 MRHNA, CDR2 SNTAGT. Trimming took off 8 bases at V and 4 bases at J, with 17 bases between the two ends. The CDR3 bases are TGTGCCAGCTCCCCCGCCCACAGGGCCACTGAAGCTTTCTTT. Translating it yields CASSPAHRATEAFF.

The chain joins TRBV20-1 to TRBJ1-1, with unresolved D. V was clipped by 4 bases and J by 7 bases, with 10 bases between them. The CDR3 is made up of 11 amino acids. Germline-derived CDR1 and CDR2 are DFQATT and SNEGSKA (reference sequence). As DNA, the CDR3 is TGCAGTGCTAAGCAAGGACTTGAAGCTTTCTTT. Protein: CSAKQGLEAFF.

The gene calls are TRBV5-1 and TRBJ2-5, with 8 bases identical to TRBD2. The J segment lost 3 bases and the V segment lost 4 bases, leaving 8 bases of the junction unmatched. The CDR3 spans 15 residues. Germline CDR1 SGHRS, CDR2 YFSETQ. The CDR3 DNA is TGCGCCAGCAGCCCACAGGGAGCGGGAGAAGAGACCCAGTACTTC. This encodes CASSPQGAGEETQYF.

This clone was seen just once. This chain connects TRBV5-1 to TRBJ2-3; D might be TRBD2 (6 bases). V lost 10 bases, J lost 0 bases, and 15 bases lay in between. Per the germline V gene, CDR1 is SGHRS and CDR2 is YFSETQ. This CDR3 is 14 amino acids long. The CDR3 sequence is CASAFGTSTDTQYF. The DNA for the CDR3 is TGCGCCTCAGCTTTCGGGACTAGCACAGATACGCAGTATTTT.

Here the CDR3 DNA reads TGTGCCAGCAGTACATCAACGGGCGGGGCCTACGAGCAGTACTTC. Its protein is CASSTSTGGAYEQYF. The rearrangement links TRBV27 to TRBJ2-7; D is possibly TRBD2 (6 bases). Between the trimmed V and J ends, which lost 5 bases and 2 bases, there was a span of 16 bases. The CDR3 consists of 15 residues. Germline V CDR1 and CDR2: MNHEY, SMNVEV (reference sequence).

The rearrangement links TRBV15 to TRBJ2-7; either TRBD1 or TRBD2 may supply D (5 bases each). Germline values: CDR1 LNHNV, CDR2 YYDKDF (reference sequence). The CDR3 loop spans 13 amino acids. Trimming removed 5 bases at V and 4 bases at J, with 12 bases between. Here the CDR3 DNA reads TGTGCCACCAGCGGAGGACAAAAATACGAGCAGTACTTC. It encodes CATSGGQKYEQYF. Looking up the rest from reference TRBV15 and TRBJ2-7 gives the full variable domain: DAMVIQNPRYQVTQFGKPVTLSCSQTLNHNVMYWYQQKSSQAPKLLFHYYDKDFNNEADTPDNFQSRRPNTSFCFLDIRSPGLGDTAMYLCATSGGQKYEQYFGPGTRLTVT.

This chain joins TRBV19 and TRBJ1-5, with TRBD1 matching over 7 bases. V shed 4 bases and J 3 bases; nucleotides not matched to a gene: 3. Germline V gives CDR1 LNHDA, CDR2 SQIVND (reference sequence). The CDR3 spans 14 residues. The CDR3 DNA sequence: TGTGCCAGTAGTACTGGACAGGACAATCAGCCCCAGCATTTT. Encoded protein: CASSTGQDNQPQHF.

The J gene is TRBJ2-1, the V gene TRBV19; D possibly corresponds to TRBD1 (5 bases). Trimming removed 1 base at V and 10 bases at J, with 20 bases between. This CDR3 region has 16 residues. CDR1 is LNHDA and CDR2 is SQIVND in the germline V gene (reference sequence). The CDR3 DNA reads as TGTGCCAGTAGTATAGGTCAGGGCAGCCCTTACCGAGAGCAGTTCTTC. Translating it yields CASSIGQGSPYREQFF.

The rearrangement joins TRBV5-1 to TRBJ2-5, with TRBD1 identical over 8 bases. The CDR3 length is 14 residues. CDR1 and CDR2 from the germline V gene are SGHRS and YFSETQ. Trimming cost V 5 bases and J 2 bases; bases outside gene matches: 5. The CDR3 protein is CASRRTGSQETQYF. CDR3 nucleotides: TGCGCCAGCAGGAGGACAGGGAGTCAAGAGACCCAGTACTTC.

DNA of the CDR3: TGCGCCAGCAGCCAAAGGGCCATGGGCAATCAGCCCCAGCATTTT. This codes for CASSQRAMGNQPQHF. The rearrangement links TRBV4-1 to TRBJ1-5; D gene unclear. The CDR3 has 15 residues. Trimming left V 2 bases short and J 2 bases short, with 10 bases between. Germline V gives CDR1 MGHRA, CDR2 YSYEKL.

This clone was observed a single time. The limits of the CDR3 on the DNA are not certain, so only TCRdb's listed CDR3 is given. V is TRBV28 and J is TRBJ2-3; TRBD2, the table's D call, was not compared with the DNA. CDR1 is MDHEN, CDR2 SYDVKM, per germline. With termini counted, the CDR3 has 16 amino acids. The CDR3 is CASSSSTIWVSDTQYF.

The chain links TRBV7-9 to TRBJ2-7; 12 bases fit TRBD2. Germline values: CDR1 SEHNR, CDR2 FQNEAQ (reference sequence). The CDR3 runs to 18 residues. The V segment lost 4 bases and the J segment 0 bases; nucleotides outside the gene matches: 10. The CDR3 here is CASSSSWTSGIRSYEQYF. CDR3 DNA sequence: TGTGCCAGCAGCTCCTCTTGGACTAGCGGGATCCGCTCCTACGAGCAGTACTTC. The variable domain in full, with the rest retrieved from reference TRBV7-9 and TRBJ2-7, is DTGVSQNPRHKITKRGQNVTFRCDPISEHNRLYWYRQTLGQGPEFLTYFQNEAQLEKSRLLSDRFSAERPKGSFSTLEIQRTEQGDSAMYLCASSSSWTSGIRSYEQYFGPGTRLTVT.

This chain connects TRBV7-9 to TRBJ2-7, with 10 bases identical to TRBD1. Germline V gene sequence: CDR1 SEHNR, CDR2 FQNEAQ (reference sequence). V was pared by 2 bases and J by 2 bases, with 6 bases of the junction left unmatched. This CDR3 region has 16 residues. The CDR3 spells CASSLMGQGLAYEQYF. The CDR3 DNA sequence: TGTGCCAGCAGCTTAATGGGACAGGGGTTAGCCTACGAGCAGTACTTC.

The gene calls are TRBV28 and TRBJ2-7; 7 nucleotides line up with TRBD2. V lost 7 bases and J lost 4; bases outside the gene matches: 13. Germline V gene data show CDR1 as MDHEN and CDR2 as SYDVKM. The CDR3 is made up of 15 amino acids. CDR3 protein: CASNPAQAGRYEQYF. DNA of the CDR3: TGTGCCAGCAACCCTGCCCAAGCGGGAAGGTACGAGCAGTACTTC.

V and J are TRBV7-1 and TRBJ2-7, with 7 bases lining up with TRBD1. TRBV7-1 is assigned to the ORF class and has an uncertain function. With V trimmed by 7 bases and J by 4 bases, 10 bases remained unmatched. The CDR3 is 14 residues long. CDR3 bases: TGTGCCAGCAACCCAAGGGGACAGAGATACGAGCAGTACTTC. As protein: CASNPRGQRYEQYF.